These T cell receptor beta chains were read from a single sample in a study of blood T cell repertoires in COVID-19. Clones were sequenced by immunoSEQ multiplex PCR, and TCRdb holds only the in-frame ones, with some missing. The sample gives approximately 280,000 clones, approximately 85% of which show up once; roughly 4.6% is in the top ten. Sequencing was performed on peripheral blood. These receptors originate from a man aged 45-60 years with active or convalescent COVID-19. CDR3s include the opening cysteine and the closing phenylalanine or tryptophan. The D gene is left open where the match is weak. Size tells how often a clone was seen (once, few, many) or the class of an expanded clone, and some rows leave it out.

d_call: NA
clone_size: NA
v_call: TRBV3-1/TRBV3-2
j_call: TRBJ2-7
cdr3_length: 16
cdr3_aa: CASSPGSRRGSYEQYF
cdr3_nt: TGTGCCAGCAGTCCAGGGTCGAGACGGGGGAGCTACGAGCAGTACTTC

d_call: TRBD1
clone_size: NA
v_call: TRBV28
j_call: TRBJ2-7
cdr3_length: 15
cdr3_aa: CASIGPGQATYEQYF
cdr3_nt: TGTGCCAGCATCGGCCCAGGACAGGCGACCTACGAGCAGTACTTC

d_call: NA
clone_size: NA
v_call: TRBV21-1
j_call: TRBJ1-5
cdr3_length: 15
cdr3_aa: CASSKRLGRNQPQHF
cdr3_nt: TGTGCCAGCAGCAAAAGATTGGGGCGGAATCAGCCCCAGCATTTT

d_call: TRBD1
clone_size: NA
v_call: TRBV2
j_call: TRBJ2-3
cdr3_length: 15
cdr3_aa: CASSRDRGRSDTQYF
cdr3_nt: TGTGCCAGCAGTCGGGACAGGGGGCGTTCAGATACGCAGTATTTT

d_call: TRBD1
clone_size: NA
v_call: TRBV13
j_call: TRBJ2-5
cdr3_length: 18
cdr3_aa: CASSLFRSPRGRVETQYF
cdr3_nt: TGTGCCAGCAGCTTATTCAGGTCTCCGAGGGGGCGGGTGGAGACCCAGTACTTC

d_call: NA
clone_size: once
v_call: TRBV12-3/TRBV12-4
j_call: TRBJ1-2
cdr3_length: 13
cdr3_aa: CASSFEATGGYTF
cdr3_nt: TGTGCCAGCAGTTTTGAGGCTACGGGTGGCTACACCTTC

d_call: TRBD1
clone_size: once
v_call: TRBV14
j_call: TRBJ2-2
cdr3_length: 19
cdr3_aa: CASSLRVPGQGSGTGELFF
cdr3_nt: TGTGCCAGCAGCCTCCGGGTCCCAGGACAGGGTTCAGGCACCGGGGAGCTGTTTTTT

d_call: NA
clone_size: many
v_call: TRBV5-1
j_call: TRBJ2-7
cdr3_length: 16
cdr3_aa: CASSLLGLQSGYEQYF
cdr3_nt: TGCGCCAGCAGCTTGCTGGGTTTACAGTCCGGTTACGAGCAGTACTTC

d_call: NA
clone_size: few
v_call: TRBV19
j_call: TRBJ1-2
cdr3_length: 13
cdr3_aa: CASSNGGNYGYTF
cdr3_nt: TGTGCCAGTAGTAACGGCGGCAACTATGGCTACACCTTC

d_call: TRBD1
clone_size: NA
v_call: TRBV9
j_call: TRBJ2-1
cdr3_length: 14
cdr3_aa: CASSVGDSYNEQFF
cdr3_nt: TGTGCCAGCAGCGTCGGGGACAGCTACAATGAGCAGTTCTTC

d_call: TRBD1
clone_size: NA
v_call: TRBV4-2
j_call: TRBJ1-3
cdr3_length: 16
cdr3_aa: CASSQASTGGRNTIYF
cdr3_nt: TGTGCCAGCAGCCAAGCTTCGACAGGGGGGCGAAACACCATATATTTT

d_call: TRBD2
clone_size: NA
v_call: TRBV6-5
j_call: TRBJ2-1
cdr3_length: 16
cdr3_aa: CASSYLPLAVLGEQFF
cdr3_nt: TGTGCCAGCAGTTACCTCCCACTAGCGGTTTTGGGTGAGCAGTTCTTC

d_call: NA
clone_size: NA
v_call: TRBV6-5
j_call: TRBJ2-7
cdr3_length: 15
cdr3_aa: CASSPYPFGNYEQYF
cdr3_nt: TGTGCCAGCAGTCCGTACCCTTTCGGGAACTACGAGCAGTACTTC

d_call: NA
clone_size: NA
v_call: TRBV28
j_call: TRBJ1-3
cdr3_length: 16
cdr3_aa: CASSLSAGPSGNTIYF
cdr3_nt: TGTGCCAGCAGTTTATCGGCAGGGCCCTCTGGAAACACCATATATTTT

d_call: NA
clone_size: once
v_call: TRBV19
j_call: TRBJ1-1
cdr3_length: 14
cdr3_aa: CARARGPENTEAFF
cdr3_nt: TGTGCCCGTGCCAGGGGCCCTGAGAACACTGAAGCTTTCTTT

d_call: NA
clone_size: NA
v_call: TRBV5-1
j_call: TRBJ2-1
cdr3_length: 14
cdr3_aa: CASSPGYEHNEQFF
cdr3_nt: TGCGCCAGCAGCCCGGGGTACGAACACAATGAGCAGTTCTTC

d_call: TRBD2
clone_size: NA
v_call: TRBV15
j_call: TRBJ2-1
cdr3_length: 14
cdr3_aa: CATSRSSGIGEQFF
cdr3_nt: TGTGCCACCAGCCGATCTAGCGGGATAGGGGAGCAGTTCTTC

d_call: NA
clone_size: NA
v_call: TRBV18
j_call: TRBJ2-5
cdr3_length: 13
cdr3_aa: CASSPSQEETQYF
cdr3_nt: TGTGCCAGCTCACCCTCGCAGGAAGAGACCCAGTACTTC

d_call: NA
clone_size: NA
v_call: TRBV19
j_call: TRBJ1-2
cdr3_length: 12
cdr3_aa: CASSIRGNGYTF
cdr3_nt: TGTGCCAGTAGTATAAGGGGGAATGGCTACACCTTC

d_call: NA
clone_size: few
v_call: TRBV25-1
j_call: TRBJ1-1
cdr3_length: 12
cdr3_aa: CASSESRGRAFF
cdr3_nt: TGTGCCAGCAGTGAATCTCGGGGAAGGGCTTTCTTT

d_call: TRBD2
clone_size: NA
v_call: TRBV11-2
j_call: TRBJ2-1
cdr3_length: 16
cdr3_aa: CASSLGAGVRRNEQFF
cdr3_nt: TGTGCCAGCAGCTTAGGGGCGGGAGTACGCCGCAATGAGCAGTTCTTC

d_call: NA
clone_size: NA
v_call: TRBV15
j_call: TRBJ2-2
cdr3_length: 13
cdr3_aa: CATSSAYPGELFF
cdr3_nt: TGTGCCACCAGCAGCGCGTACCCCGGGGAGCTGTTTTTT

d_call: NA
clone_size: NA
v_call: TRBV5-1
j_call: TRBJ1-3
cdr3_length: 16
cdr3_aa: CASSTQSQGRGNTIYF
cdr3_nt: TGCGCCAGCAGCACCCAATCCCAGGGCAGAGGAAACACCATATATTTT

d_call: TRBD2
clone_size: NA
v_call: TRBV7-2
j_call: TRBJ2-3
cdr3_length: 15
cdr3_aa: CASSSGLAGGDTQYF
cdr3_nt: TGTGCCAGCAGCTCCGGACTAGCGGGTGGAGATACGCAGTATTTT

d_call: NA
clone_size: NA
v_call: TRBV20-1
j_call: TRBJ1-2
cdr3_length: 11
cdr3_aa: CSARSGSGYTF
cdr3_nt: TGCAGTGCTAGATCCGGGAGCGGCTACACCTTC

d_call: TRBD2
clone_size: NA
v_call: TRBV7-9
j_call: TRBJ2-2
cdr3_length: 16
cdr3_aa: CASSLGAGRATGELFF
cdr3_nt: TGTGCCAGCAGCTTAGGCGCCGGGAGGGCAACCGGGGAGCTGTTTTTT

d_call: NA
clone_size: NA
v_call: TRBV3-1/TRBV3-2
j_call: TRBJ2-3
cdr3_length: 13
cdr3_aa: CASRPGTGDTQYF
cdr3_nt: TGTGCCAGCAGACCCGGAACAGGAGATACGCAGTATTTT

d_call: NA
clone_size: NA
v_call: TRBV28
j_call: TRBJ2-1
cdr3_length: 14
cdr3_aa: CASSWAGARNEQFF
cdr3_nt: TGTGCCAGCAGTTGGGCAGGGGCGAGGAATGAGCAGTTCTTC

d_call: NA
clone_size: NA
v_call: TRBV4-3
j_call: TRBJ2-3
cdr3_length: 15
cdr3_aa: CASSQLLVVPDTQYF
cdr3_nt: TGCGCCAGCAGCCAACTACTAGTAGTCCCAGATACGCAGTATTTT

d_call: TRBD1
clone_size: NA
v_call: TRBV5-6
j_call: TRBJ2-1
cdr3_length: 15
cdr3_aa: CASSLDRGKHNEQFF
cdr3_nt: TGTGCCAGCAGCTTGGACAGGGGGAAGCACAATGAGCAGTTCTTC

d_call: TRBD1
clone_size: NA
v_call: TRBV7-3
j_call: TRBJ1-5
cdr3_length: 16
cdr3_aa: CAEQGKGLTGNQPQHF
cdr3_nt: TGTGCCGAACAGGGGAAGGGGTTAACGGGCAATCAGCCCCAGCATTTT

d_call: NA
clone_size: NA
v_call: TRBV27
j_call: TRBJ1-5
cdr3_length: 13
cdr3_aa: CASSPYSNQPQHF
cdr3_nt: TGTGCCAGCAGTCCCTATAGCAATCAGCCCCAGCATTTT

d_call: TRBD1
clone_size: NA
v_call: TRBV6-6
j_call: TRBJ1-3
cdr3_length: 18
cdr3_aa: CASSPPRGQGAGGNTIYF
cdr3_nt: TGTGCCAGCAGTCCCCCCCGGGGGCAGGGGGCGGGTGGAAACACCATATATTTT

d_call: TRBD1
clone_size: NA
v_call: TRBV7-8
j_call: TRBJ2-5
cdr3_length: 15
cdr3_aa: CASSLLDTGGETQYF
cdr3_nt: TGTGCCAGCAGCTTATTGGATACAGGGGGCGAGACCCAGTACTTC

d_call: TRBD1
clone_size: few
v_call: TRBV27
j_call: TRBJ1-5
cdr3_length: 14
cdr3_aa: CASSMGQKNQPQHF
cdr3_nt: TGTGCCAGCAGTATGGGACAGAAAAATCAGCCCCAGCATTTT

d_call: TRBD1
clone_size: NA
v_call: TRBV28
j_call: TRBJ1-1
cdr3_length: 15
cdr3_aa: CASSPGQGRNTEAFF
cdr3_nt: TGTGCCAGCAGTCCCGGACAGGGTAGGAACACTGAAGCTTTCTTT

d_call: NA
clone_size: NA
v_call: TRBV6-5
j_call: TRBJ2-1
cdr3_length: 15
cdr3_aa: CASSYVSRRGNEQFF
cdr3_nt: TGTGCCAGCAGTTACGTCAGCCGTAGGGGGAATGAGCAGTTCTTC

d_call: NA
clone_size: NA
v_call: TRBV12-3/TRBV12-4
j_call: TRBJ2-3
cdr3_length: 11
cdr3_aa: CASGPLNTQYF
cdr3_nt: TGTGCCAGCGGCCCCCTTAATACGCAGTATTTT

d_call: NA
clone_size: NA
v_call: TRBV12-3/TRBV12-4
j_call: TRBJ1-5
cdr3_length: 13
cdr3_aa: CASSHRVGQPQHF
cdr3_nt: TGTGCCAGCAGCCACAGGGTCGGTCAGCCCCAGCATTTT

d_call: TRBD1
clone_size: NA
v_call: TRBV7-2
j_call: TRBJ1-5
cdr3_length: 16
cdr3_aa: CASSLAGQGVNQPQHF
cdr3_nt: TGTGCCAGCAGCTTAGCGGGTCAGGGGGTCAATCAGCCCCAGCATTTT

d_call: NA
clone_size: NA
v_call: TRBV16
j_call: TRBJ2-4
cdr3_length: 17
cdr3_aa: CASSQGRPGLFQNIQYF
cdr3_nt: TGTGCCAGCAGCCAAGGGAGGCCGGGTCTATTCCAAAACATTCAGTACTTC

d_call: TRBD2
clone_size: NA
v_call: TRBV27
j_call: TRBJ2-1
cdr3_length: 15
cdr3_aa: CASRPFGGRDNEQFF
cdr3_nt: TGTGCCAGCCGCCCCTTCGGGGGGAGGGACAATGAGCAGTTCTTC

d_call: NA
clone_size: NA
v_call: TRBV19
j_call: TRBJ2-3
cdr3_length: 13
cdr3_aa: CASRATDYYKQYF
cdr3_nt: TGTGCCAGTAGGGCAACGGACTACTACAAGCAGTATTTT

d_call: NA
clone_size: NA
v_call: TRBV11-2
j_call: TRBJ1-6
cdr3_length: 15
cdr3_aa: CASSAAQGGNSPLHF
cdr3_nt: TGTGCCAGCAGCGCGGCGCAGGGAGGTAATTCACCCCTCCACTTT

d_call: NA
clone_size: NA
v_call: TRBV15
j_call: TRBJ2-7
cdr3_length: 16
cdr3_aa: CATSRGVLLPDYEQYF
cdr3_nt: TGTGCCACCAGCAGAGGAGTGCTTCTCCCCGACTACGAGCAGTACTTC

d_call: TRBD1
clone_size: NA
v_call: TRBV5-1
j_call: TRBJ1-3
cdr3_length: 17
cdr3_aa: CASSLGDRPNSGNTIYF
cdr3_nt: TGCGCCAGCAGCTTGGGGGACAGGCCCAACTCTGGAAACACCATATATTTT

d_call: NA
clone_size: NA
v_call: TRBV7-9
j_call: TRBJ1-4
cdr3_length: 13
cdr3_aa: CASSLYSQEKLFF
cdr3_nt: TGTGCCAGCAGCTTATACAGCCAGGAAAAACTGTTTTTT

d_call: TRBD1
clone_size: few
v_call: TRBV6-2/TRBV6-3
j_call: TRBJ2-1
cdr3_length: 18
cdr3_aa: CASSSPGRDRGRGLEQFF
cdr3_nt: TGTGCCAGCAGTTCACCCGGTAGGGACAGGGGGCGAGGTCTTGAGCAGTTCTTC

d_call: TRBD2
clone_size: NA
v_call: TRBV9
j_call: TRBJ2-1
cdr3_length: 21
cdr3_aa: CASRPPLWPSGKDWLYNEQFF
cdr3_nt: TGTGCCAGCAGGCCTCCTTTATGGCCTAGCGGGAAAGATTGGTTGTACAATGAGCAGTTCTTC

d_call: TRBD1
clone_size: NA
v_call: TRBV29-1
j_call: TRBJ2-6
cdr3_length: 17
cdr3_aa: CSVEGRGSLSGANVLTF
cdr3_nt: TGCAGCGTTGAAGGCAGGGGGTCGCTCTCTGGGGCCAACGTCCTGACTTTC

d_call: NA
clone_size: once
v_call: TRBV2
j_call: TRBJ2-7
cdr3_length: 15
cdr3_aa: CASSEARGRATEQYF
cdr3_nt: TGTGCCAGCAGTGAAGCGCGCGGCAGGGCTACCGAGCAGTACTTC

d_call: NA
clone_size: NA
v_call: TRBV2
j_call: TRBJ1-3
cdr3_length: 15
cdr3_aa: CASSEAEGAGNTIYF
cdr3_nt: TGTGCCAGCAGTGAAGCGGAAGGGGCCGGAAACACCATATATTTT

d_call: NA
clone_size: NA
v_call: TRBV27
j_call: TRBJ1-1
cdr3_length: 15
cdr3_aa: CASSLSQALSLNAFF
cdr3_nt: TGTGCCAGCAGTTTATCGCAGGCCCTGTCCTTGAACGCTTTCTTT

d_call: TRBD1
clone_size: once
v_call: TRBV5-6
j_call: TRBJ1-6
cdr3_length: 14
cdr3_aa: CASSSTGDNSPLHF
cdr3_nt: TGTGCCAGCAGCTCGACAGGGGATAATTCACCCCTTCACTTT

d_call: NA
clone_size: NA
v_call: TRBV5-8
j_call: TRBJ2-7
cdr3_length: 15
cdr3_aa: CASSSGRDVTYEQYF
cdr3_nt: TGTGCCAGCAGCTCCGGACGGGATGTAACCTACGAGCAGTACTTC

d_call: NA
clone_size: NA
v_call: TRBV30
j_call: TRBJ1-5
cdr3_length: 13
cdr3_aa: CAWSRQGLWPQHF
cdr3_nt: TGTGCCTGGAGTCGCCAGGGGTTGTGGCCCCAGCATTTT

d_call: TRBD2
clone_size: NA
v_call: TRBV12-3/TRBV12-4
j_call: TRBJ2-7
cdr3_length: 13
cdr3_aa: CASSFSGSYEQYF
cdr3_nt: TGTGCCAGCAGTTTTAGCGGGAGCTACGAGCAGTACTTC

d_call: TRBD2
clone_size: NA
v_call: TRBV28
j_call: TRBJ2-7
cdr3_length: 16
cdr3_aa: CASNDGGAGVAYEQYF
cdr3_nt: TGTGCCAGCAACGACGGCGGGGCGGGAGTGGCCTACGAGCAGTACTTC

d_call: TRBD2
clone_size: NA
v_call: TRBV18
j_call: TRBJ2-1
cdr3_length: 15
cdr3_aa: CASSVTRGSSNEQFF
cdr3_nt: TGTGCCAGCTCGGTTACTCGCGGGAGTTCGAATGAGCAGTTCTTC

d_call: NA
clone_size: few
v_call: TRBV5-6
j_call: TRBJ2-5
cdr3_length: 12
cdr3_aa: CASSDTRETQYF
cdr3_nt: TGTGCCAGCAGCGACACGAGAGAGACCCAGTACTTC